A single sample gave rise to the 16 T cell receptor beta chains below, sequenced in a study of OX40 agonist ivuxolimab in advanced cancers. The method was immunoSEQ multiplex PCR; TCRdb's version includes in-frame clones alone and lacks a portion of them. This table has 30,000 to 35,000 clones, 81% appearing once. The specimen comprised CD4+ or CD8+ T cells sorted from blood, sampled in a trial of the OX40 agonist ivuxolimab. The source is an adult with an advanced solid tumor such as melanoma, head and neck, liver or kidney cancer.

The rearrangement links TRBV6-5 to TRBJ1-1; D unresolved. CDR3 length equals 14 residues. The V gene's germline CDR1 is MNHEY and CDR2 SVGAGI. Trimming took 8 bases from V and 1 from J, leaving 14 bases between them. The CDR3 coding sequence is TGTGCCAGCTCCTGGACTATTGGGAACACTGAAGCTTTCTTT. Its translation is CASSWTIGNTEAFF.

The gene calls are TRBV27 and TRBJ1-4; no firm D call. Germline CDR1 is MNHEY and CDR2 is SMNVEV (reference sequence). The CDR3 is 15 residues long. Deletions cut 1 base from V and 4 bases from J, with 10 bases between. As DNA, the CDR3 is TGTGCCAGCAGTTTATTCAAGGGCCTTAATGAAAAACTGTTTTTT. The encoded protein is CASSLFKGLNEKLFF.

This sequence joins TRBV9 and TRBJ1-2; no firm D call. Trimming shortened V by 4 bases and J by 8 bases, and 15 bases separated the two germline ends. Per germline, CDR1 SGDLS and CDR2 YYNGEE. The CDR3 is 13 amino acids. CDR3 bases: TGTGCCAGCAGCCCGCGGGGAGCATGGGGCTACACCTTC. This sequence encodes CASSPRGAWGYTF. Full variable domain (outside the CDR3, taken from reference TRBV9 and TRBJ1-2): DSGVTQTPKHLITATGQRVTLRCSPRSGDLSVYWYQQSLDQGLQFLIQYYNGEERAKGNILERFSAQQFPDLHSELNLSSLELGDSALYFCASSPRGAWGYTFGSGTRLTVV.

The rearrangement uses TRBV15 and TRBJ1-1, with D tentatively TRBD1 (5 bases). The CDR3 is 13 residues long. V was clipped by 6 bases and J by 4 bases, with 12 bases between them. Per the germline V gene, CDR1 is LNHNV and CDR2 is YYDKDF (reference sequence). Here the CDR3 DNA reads TGTGCCACCAGTAACGACAGACGCACTGAAGCTTTCTTT. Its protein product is CATSNDRRTEAFF.

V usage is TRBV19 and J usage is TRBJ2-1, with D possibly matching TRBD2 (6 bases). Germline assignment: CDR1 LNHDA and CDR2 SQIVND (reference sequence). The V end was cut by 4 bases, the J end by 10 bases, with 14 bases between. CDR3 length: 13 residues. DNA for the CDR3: TGTGCCAGTAGTAACCCTCGGGGGAGCGAGCAGTTCTTC. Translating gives CASSNPRGSEQFF.

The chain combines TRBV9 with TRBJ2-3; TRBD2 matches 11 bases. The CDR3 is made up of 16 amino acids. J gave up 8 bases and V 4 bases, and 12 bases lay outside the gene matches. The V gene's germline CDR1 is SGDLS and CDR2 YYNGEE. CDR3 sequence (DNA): TGTGCCAGCAGCCCCCGACTAGCGGGGCTGGGGGTTACGCAGTATTTT. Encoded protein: CASSPRLAGLGVTQYF.

CDR3 protein: CASSLVLDREAFF. CDR3 sequence (DNA): TGTGCCAGCAGCTTAGTACTAGATCGCGAAGCTTTCTTT. The chain combines TRBV7-2 with TRBJ1-1, with D hard to call. The CDR3 has 13 residues. Trimming shortened V by 1 base and J by 8 bases, and 11 bases separated the two germline ends. Looked up from germline, CDR1 is SGHTA and CDR2 is FQGNSA.

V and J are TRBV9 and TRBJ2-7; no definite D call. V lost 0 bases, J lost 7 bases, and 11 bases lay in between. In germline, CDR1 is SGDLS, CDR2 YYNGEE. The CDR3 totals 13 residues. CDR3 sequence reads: CASSVAGSREQYF. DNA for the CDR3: TGTGCCAGCAGCGTAGCAGGTAGCCGGGAGCAGTACTTC.

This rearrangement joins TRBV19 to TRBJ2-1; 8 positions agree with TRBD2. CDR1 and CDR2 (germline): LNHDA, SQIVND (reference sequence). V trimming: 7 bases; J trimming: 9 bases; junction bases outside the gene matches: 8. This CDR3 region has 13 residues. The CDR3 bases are TGTGCCAGTAAGGCGGGAGGTGATGGTGAGCAGTTCTTC. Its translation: CASKAGGDGEQFF. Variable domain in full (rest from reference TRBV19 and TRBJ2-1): DGGITQSPKYLFRKEGQNVTLSCEQNLNHDAMYWYRQDPGQGLRLIYYSQIVNDFQKGDIAEGYSVSREKKESFPLTVTSAQKNPTAFYLCASKAGGDGEQFFGPGTRLTVL.

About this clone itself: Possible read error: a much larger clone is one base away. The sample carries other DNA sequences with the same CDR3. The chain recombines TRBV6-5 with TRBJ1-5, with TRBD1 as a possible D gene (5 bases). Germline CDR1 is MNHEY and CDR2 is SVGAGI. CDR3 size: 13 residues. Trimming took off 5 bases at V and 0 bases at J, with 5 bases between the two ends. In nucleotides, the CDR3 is TGTGCCAGCAGTGGGACTAGCAATCAGCCCCAGCATTTT. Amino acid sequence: CASSGTSNQPQHF.

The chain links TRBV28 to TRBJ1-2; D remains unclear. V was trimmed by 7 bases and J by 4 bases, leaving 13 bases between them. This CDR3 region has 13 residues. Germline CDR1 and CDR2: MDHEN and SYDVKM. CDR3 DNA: TGTGCCAGCATTTCTCCAGGATTCTATGGCTACACCTTC. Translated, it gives CASISPGFYGYTF.

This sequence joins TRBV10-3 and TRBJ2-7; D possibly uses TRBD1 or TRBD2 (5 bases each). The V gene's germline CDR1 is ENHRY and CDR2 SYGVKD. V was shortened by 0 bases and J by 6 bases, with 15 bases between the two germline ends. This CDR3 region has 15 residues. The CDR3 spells CAISESTGAPREQYF. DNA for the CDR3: TGTGCCATCAGTGAGTCGACCGGGGCCCCCCGCGAGCAGTACTTC.

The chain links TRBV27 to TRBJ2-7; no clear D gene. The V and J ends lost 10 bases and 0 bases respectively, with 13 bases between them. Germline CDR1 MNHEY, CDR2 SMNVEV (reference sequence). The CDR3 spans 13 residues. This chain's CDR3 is CATGKGYSYEQYF. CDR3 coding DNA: TGTGCCACTGGAAAGGGCTACTCCTACGAGCAGTACTTC.

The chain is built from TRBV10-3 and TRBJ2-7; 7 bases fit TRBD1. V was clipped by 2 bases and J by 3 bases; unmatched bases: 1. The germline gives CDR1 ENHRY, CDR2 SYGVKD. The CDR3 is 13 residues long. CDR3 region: CAISEGDSYEQYF. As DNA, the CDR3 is TGTGCCATCAGTGAGGGGGACAGCTACGAGCAGTACTTC.

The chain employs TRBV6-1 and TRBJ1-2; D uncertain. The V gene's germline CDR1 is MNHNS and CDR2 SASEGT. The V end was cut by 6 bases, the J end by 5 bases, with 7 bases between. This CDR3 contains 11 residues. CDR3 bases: TGTGCCAGCAGAAACGGTTATGGCTACACCTTC. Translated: CASRNGYGYTF.

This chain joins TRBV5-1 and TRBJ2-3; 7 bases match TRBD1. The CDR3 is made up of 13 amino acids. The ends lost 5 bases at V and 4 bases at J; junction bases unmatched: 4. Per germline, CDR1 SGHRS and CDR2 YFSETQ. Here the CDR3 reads CASRRQGPDTQYF. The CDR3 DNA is TGCGCCAGCAGACGACAGGGTCCAGATACGCAGTATTTT.